This T cell receptor (beta chain) was captured in a study of cytomegalovirus exposure and HLA in healthy donors. Regarding the study as a whole: In most subjects, TCR beta sequences reportedly gave accurate predictions of HLA-A and HLA-B alleles. Analysis was performed later, and it showed HLA-associated TCR beta chains to be more clonally expanded than equally common others. TCR beta V segments were, for the most part, productive about 87% or about 30% of the time in an earlier analysis.

The PCR used 60 Vbeta and 13 Jbeta primers. Produced via immunoSEQ multiplex PCR; TCRdb's table is partial and in-frame only. The table lists about 160,000 clones, over 80% of them singletons. In regard to this clone: What it binds is unknown.

The CDR3 is 11 amino acids. Per the germline V gene, CDR1 is DFQATT and CDR2 is SNEGSKA (reference sequence). The donors gave bone marrow, and they were healthy. This sequence joins TRBV20-1 and TRBJ2-1; 13 bases are a match to TRBD2. The sequenced material came from PBMCs. This sequence originates from a boy between 2 and 10 years old in good health and CMV-seronegative. CDR3 DNA: TGCACCTGGGGACTAGCGGGAGAGCAGTTCTTC. This sequence encodes CTWGLAGEQFF.